A single sample gave rise to the 5 T cell receptor beta chains below, sequenced in a study of CD8 T cells in ankylosing spondylitis. The study's findings and limits: Several highly homologous variants made up a TCR beta motif, and this motif appeared characteristic of ankylosing spondylitis blood.

Using its own MiXCR run on the 5' RACE reads, TCRdb lists one record per CDR3 protein. The sample contains about 510,000 distinct CDR3 sequences, approximately 5% of which appear only once. No antigens are known for them. Sample: blood, either unsorted or a sorted T cell fraction (not recorded which). The source of these receptors is a male donor with ankylosing spondylitis.

This clonotype has ten or more counts. The chain has TRBV7-2 and TRBJ1-5; 7 bases match TRBD1. The CDR3 sequence is 15 residues long. V lost 7 bases to trimming and J lost 6 bases; unmatched junction nucleotides: 12. The germline CDR1 and CDR2 sequences are SGHTA and FQGNSA. Here the CDR3 reads CASTPQGYIVQPQHF. In DNA, the CDR3 is TGTGCCAGCACCCCACAGGGGTATATAGTTCAGCCCCAGCATTTT.

This clonotype appeared many times. V is TRBV6-2 or TRBV6-3 and J is TRBJ1-1; 10 nucleotides match TRBD1. Trimming at V came to 11 bases and at J to 1 base, leaving 7 bases not matched to a gene. CDR1 MNHEY and CDR2 SVGEGT come from the germline V gene. The CDR3 spans 14 residues. This CDR3 reads CAVDRGQGNTEAFF. The CDR3 coding sequence is TGTGCCGTTGACAGGGGGCAGGGGAACACTGAAGCTTTCTTT.

A few counts support this clonotype. The V gene is TRBV4-3, the J gene TRBJ2-3; 10 bases fit TRBD2. Germline-derived CDR1 and CDR2 are LGHNA and YSLEER. J gave up 3 bases and V 0 bases, and 6 bases lay outside the gene matches. This CDR3 is 17 amino acids long. The CDR3 bases are TGCGCCAGCAGCCAAGAGGGAGCTAGCGGGAGTACAGATACGCAGTATTTT. It translates to CASSQEGASGSTDTQYF.

This clonotype was counted many times. This sequence joins TRBV21-1 and TRBJ1-1; the DNA was not compared with TRBD1, the D call given in the table. TRBV21-1 counts as a pseudogene. The CDR3 covers 15 residues. This CDR3 is CASSRFRGMNTEAFF. CDR3 bases: TGTGCCAGCAGCAGATTCAGGGGGATGAACACTGAAGCTTTCTTT.

The chain carries TRBV4-1 and TRBJ1-2; unclear D gene. The CDR3 runs to 13 residues. The germline V gene has CDR1 MGHRA and CDR2 YSYEKL. Trimming took 1 base from V and 3 from J, leaving 6 bases between them. CDR3 region: CASSQVGDYGYTF. In DNA, the CDR3 is TGCGCCAGCAGCCAAGTTGGGGACTATGGCTACACCTTC.